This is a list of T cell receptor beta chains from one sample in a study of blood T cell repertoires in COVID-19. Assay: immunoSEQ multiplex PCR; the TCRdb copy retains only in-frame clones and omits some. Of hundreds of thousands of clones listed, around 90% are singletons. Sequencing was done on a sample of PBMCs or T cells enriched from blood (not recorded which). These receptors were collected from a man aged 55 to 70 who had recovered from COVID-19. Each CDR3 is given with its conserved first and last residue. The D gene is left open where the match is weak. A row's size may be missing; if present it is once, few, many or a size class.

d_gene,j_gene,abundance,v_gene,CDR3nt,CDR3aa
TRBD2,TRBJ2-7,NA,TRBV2,TGTGCCAGCCAGGGACTAGCCAGCTACGAGCAGTACTTC,CASQGLASYEQYF
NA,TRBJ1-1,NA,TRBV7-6,TGTGCCAGCAGCTTAGAGGGGGTCACTGAAGCTTTCTTT,CASSLEGVTEAFF
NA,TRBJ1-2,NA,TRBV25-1,TGTGCCAGCACGGGGGGAGGGCGGCATGGCTACACCTTC,CASTGGGRHGYTF
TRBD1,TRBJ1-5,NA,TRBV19,TGTGCCAGTAGTATAGCAGGGGGAAGGGGCGCTCAGCCCCAGCATTTT,CASSIAGGRGAQPQHF
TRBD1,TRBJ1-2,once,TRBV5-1,TGCGCCAGCATCGGACAGGGGGCTAACTATGGCTACACCTTC,CASIGQGANYGYTF
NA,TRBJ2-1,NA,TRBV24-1,TGTGCCACCAGTGATTCGTCCAATGAGCAGTTCTTC,CATSDSSNEQFF
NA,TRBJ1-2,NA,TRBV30,TGTGCCTGGACCCCGGGAGGCTATGGCTACACCTTC,CAWTPGGYGYTF
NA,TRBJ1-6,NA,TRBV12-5,TGTGCTAGTGGTTTGGCGTCGGGAAGTGGGTCTTCACCCCTCCACTTT,CASGLASGSGSSPLHF
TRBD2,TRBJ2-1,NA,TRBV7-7,TGTGCTAGCAGCTTAGTAGCGGGAGTATTGTTGAATGAGCAGTTCTTC,CASSLVAGVLLNEQFF
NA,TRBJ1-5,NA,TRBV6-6,TGTGCCAGCAGTCTGGACAATCAACAGCCCCAGCATTTT,CASSLDNQQPQHF
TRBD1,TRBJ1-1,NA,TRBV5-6,TGTGCCAGCAGCCCAGGGACAGCCTTATTGAACACTGAAGCTTTCTTT,CASSPGTALLNTEAFF
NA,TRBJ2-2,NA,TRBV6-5,TGTGCCAGCAGTAGACAGAGCACCGGAGAGCTGTTTTTT,CASSRQSTGELFF
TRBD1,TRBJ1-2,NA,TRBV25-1,TGTGCCAGCAGTGAATCAGGGGGAGGCTACACCTTC,CASSESGGGYTF
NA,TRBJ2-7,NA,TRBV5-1,TGCGCCAGCAGCCCCGATCCAGCAGGAAACTACGAGCAGTACTTC,CASSPDPAGNYEQYF
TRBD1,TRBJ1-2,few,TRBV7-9,TGTGCCAGCAGCTTACTGACAGGGGCTAATGGCTACACCTTC,CASSLLTGANGYTF